This T cell receptor beta chain stems from a study of blood T cell repertoires in COVID-19. Study context: The cDNA or gDNA used as material had been derived from T cells, B-cell-depleted T cells, or PBMCs.

Here immunoSEQ multiplex PCR was the method, and the copy in TCRdb shows in-frame clones only, minus some. The table records 150,000 or so clones, 80% to 90% of them present only once. Germline V gene data show CDR1 as KGHSH and CDR2 as LQKENI. The CDR3 consists of 15 residues. Trimming took 1 base from V and 1 from J; bases not matched to a gene: 3. V and J are TRBV18 and TRBJ1-1, with 7 bases aligning to TRBD1. The sequence derives from a man older than 75 with acute or convalescent COVID-19. Material: peripheral blood. The DNA of the CDR3 is TGTGCCAGCTCACCACTGGACAGGCCGAACACTGAAGCTTTCTTT. The encoded protein is CASSPLDRPNTEAFF.